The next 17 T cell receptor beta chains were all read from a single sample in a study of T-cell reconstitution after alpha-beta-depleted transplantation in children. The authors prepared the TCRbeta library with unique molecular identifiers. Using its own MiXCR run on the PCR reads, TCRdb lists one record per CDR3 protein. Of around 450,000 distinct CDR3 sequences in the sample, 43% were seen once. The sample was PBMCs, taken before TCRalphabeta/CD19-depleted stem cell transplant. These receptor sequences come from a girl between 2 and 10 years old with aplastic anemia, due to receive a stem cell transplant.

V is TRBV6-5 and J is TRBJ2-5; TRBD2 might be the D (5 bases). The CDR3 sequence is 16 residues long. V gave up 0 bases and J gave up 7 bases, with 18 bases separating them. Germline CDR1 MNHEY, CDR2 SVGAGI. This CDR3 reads CASSYSKLAGGGTQYF. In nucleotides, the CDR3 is TGTGCCAGCAGTTACTCGAAATTGGCAGGAGGAGGGACCCAGTACTTC.

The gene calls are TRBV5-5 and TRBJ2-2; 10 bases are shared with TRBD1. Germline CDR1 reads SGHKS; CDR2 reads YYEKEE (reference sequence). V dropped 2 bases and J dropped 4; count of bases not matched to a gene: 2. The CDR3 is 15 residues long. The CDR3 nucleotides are TGTGCCAGCAGCTTCGGGACAGGGGTCACCGGGGAGCTGTTTTTT. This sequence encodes CASSFGTGVTGELFF.

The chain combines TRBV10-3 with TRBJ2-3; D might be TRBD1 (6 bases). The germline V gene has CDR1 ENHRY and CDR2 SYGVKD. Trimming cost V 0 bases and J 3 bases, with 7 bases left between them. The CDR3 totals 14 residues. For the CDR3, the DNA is TGTGCCATCAGTGAGTCGGGGGCTACAGATACGCAGTATTTT. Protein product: CAISESGATDTQYF.

This CDR3 is CASSYDPQGLAIYEQYF. DNA of the CDR3: TGTGCCAGCAGTTATGACCCCCAGGGACTCGCCATCTACGAGCAGTACTTC. This sequence joins TRBV28 and TRBJ2-7, with a tentative D call TRBD2 (6 bases). V lost 4 bases and J lost 3, with 22 bases in between. Per the germline V gene, CDR1 is MDHEN and CDR2 is SYDVKM. The CDR3 covers 17 residues.

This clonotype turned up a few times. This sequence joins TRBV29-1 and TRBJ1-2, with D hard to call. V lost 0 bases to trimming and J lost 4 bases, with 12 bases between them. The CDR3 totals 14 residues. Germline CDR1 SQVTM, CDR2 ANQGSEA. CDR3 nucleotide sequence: TGCAGCGTTGAAGATCCCGCGGGCTCCTATGGCTACACCTTC. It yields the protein CSVEDPAGSYGYTF.

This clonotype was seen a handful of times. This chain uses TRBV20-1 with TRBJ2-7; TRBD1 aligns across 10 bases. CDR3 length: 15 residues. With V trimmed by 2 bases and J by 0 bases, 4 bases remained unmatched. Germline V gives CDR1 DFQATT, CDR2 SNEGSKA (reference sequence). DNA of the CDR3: TGCAGTGCTAGAATGGACAGGGGGGTCTCCTACGAGCAGTACTTC. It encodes CSARMDRGVSYEQYF.

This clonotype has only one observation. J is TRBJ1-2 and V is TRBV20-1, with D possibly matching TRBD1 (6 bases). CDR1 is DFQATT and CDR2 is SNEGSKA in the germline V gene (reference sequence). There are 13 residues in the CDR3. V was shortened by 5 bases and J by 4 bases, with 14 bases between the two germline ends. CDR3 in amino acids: CSASRGRIYGYTF. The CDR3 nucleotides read TGCAGTGCTTCCAGGGGACGGATCTATGGCTACACCTTC.

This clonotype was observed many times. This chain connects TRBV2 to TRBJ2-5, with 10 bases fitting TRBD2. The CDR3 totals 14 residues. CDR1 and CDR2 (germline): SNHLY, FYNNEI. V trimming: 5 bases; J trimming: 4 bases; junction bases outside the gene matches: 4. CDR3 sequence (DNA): TGTGCCAGCAGTCTAGCGGGAGTGGTAGAGACCCAGTACTTC. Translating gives CASSLAGVVETQYF.

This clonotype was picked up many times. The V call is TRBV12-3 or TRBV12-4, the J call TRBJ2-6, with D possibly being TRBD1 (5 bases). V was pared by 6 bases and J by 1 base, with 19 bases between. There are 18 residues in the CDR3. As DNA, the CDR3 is TGTGCCAGCAGCCTTAGGGGATCCCTGGGATCTGGGGCCAACGTCCTGACTTTC. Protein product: CASSLRGSLGSGANVLTF.

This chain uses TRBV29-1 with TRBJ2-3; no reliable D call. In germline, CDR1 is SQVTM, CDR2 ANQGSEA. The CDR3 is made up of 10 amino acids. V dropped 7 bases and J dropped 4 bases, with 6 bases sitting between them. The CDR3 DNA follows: TGCAGCGCGAACGCAGATACGCAGTATTTT. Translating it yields CSANADTQYF.

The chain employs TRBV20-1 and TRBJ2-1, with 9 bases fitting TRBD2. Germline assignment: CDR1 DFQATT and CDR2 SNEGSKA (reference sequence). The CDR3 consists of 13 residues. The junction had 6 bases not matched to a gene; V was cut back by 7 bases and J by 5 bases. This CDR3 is CSVGTSPNNEQFF. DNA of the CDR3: TGCAGTGTCGGGACTAGCCCTAACAATGAGCAGTTCTTC.

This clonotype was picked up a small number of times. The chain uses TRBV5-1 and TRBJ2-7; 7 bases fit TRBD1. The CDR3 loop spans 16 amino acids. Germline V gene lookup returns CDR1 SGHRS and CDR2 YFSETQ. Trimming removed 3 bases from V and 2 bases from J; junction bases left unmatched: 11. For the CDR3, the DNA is TGCGCCAGCAGCTATCTAGGGGGCGCGGAGACCTACGAGCAGTACTTC. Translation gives CASSYLGGAETYEQYF.

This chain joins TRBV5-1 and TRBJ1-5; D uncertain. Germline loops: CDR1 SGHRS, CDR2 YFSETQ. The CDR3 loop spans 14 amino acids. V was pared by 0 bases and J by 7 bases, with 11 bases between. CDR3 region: CASSLAPREQPQHF. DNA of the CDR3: TGCGCCAGCAGCTTGGCCCCGAGGGAGCAGCCCCAGCATTTT.

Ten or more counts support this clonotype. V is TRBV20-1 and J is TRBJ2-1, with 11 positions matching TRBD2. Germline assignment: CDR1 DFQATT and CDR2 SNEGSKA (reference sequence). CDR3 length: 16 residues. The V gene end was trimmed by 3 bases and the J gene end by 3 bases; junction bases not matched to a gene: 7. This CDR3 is CSASQPGTSGYNEQFF. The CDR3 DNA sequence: TGCAGTGCTAGCCAGCCCGGGACTAGCGGCTACAATGAGCAGTTCTTC.

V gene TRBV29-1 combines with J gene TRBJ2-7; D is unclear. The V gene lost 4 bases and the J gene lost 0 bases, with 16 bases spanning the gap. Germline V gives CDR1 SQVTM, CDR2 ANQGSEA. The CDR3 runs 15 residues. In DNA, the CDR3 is TGCAGCGTTGTTACCCTAGACGCGATCTCCTACGAGCAGTACTTC. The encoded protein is CSVVTLDAISYEQYF.

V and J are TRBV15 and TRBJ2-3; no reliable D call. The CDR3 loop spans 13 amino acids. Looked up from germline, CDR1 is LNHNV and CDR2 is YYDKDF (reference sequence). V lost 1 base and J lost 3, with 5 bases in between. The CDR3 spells CATSRVFTDTQYF. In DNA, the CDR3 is TGTGCCACCAGCAGAGTCTTTACAGATACGCAGTATTTT.

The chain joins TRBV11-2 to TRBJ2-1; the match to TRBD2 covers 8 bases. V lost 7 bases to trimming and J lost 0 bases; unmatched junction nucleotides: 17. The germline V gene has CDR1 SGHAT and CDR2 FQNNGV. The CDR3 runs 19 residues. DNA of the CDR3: TGTGCCAGCAACATAAGGGGACTAGACTCCTCGAGCTCCTACAATGAGCAGTTCTTC. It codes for CASNIRGLDSSSSYNEQFF.